These 13 T cell receptor beta chains originate from one sample sequenced in a study of cytomegalovirus exposure and HLA in healthy donors. TCRdb's copy holds only in-frame clones and misses some; the assay was immunoSEQ multiplex PCR. This repertoire shows about 220,000 clones, over 80% found once; its top ten account for roughly 1%. The sequenced sample was PBMCs. The receptors were sampled from a woman aged 18-29 years in good health and CMV-seronegative.

This rearrangement joins TRBV27 to TRBJ1-5; D may be TRBD1 (6 bases). Germline CDR1 and CDR2: MNHEY and SMNVEV (reference sequence). Trimming pared 5 bases from V and 2 bases from J, leaving 19 bases between. This CDR3 is 17 amino acids long. CDR3 DNA sequence: TGTGCCAGCAGTCCCCAGGGCAGGGGCGACGGCAATCAGCCCCAGCATTTT. Translation: CASSPQGRGDGNQPQHF.

The chain uses TRBV5-1 and TRBJ1-1; D is unclear. The germline V and J ends were trimmed by 4 bases and 3 bases, with 13 bases remaining between them. Per germline, CDR1 SGHRS and CDR2 YFSETQ. CDR3 length equals 14 residues. The CDR3 spells CASSLNPRYTEAFF. DNA for the CDR3: TGCGCCAGCAGCCTCAATCCACGGTACACTGAAGCTTTCTTT.

V usage is TRBV6-1 and J usage is TRBJ1-1, with TRBD1 matching over 7 bases. The V and J ends lost 5 bases and 1 base, in that order; junction bases with no gene match: 4. This CDR3 has 14 amino acids. CDR1 MNHNS and CDR2 SASEGT come from the germline V gene. CDR3 DNA: TGTGCCAGCAGTCCCGGGACAGCGAACACTGAAGCTTTCTTT. Protein product: CASSPGTANTEAFF.

The chain recombines TRBV2 with TRBJ2-1; 14 positions agree with TRBD2. V dropped 3 bases and J dropped 6; count of bases not matched to a gene: 7. Per germline, CDR1 SNHLY and CDR2 FYNNEI. This CDR3 spans 17 amino acids. The CDR3 protein is CASSDPGTSGGTNEQFF. For the CDR3, the DNA is TGTGCCAGCAGTGATCCGGGGACTAGCGGGGGAACCAATGAGCAGTTCTTC.

V is TRBV19 and J is TRBJ2-7; 8 positions match TRBD2. Germline V gene sequence: CDR1 LNHDA, CDR2 SQIVND (reference sequence). This CDR3 has 14 residues. J was trimmed by 6 bases and V by 1 base; bases with no gene match: 5. CDR3 DNA sequence: TGTGCCAGTAGTATAGCTGGGACTAGTCGCGAGCAGTACTTC. Translation gives CASSIAGTSREQYF.

Concerning this clone: The same CDR3 is also encoded by other DNA sequences in this sample. The chain's CDR3 is CASSVGTSGYNEQFF. In nucleotides, the CDR3 is TGTGCCAGCAGCGTAGGGACTAGCGGTTACAATGAGCAGTTCTTC. The rearrangement joins TRBV9 to TRBJ2-1; 10 bases fit TRBD2. The length of the CDR3 is 15 residues. Germline V gene sequence: CDR1 SGDLS, CDR2 YYNGEE. The V segment lost 0 bases and the J segment 4 bases; nucleotides outside the gene matches: 1.

V and J are TRBV27 and TRBJ2-1; TRBD2 might be the D (6 bases). There are 14 residues in the CDR3. The ends were cut back, 6 bases at V and 8 bases at J, with 17 bases in the middle. Germline CDR1 reads MNHEY; CDR2 reads SMNVEV (reference sequence). CDR3 amino acids: CASSPRPPGDEQFF. DNA for the CDR3: TGTGCCAGCAGCCCCAGGCCCCCGGGAGATGAGCAGTTCTTC.

This clone came up once. The chain uses TRBV19 and TRBJ1-1, with D possibly being TRBD1 (6 bases). This CDR3 contains 15 residues. Germline V gene sequence: CDR1 LNHDA, CDR2 SQIVND (reference sequence). Trimming cost V 4 bases and J 6 bases, with 18 bases left between them. CDR3 nucleotides: TGTGCCAGTAGTACCCAGGACAGCTCAGGGGCTGAAGCTTTCTTT. Translated: CASSTQDSSGAEAFF.

The chain recombines TRBV11-3 with TRBJ2-5; 7 bases line up with TRBD2. Trimming took 5 bases from V and 3 from J; bases not matched to a gene: 9. There are 15 residues in the CDR3. In germline, CDR1 is SGHNT, CDR2 YENEEA. In DNA, the CDR3 is TGTGCCAGCAGCATCGGGACTACCCCGGAAGAGACCCAGTACTTC. It translates to CASSIGTTPEETQYF.

The chain has TRBV10-3 and TRBJ2-7, with a tentative D call TRBD1 (6 bases). This CDR3 contains 16 residues. The V gene lost 5 bases and the J gene lost 2 bases, with 19 bases spanning the gap. Per germline, CDR1 ENHRY and CDR2 SYGVKD. The CDR3 sequence is CAISKPWTERTYEQYF. CDR3 sequence (DNA): TGTGCCATCAGTAAACCCTGGACAGAGCGAACCTACGAGCAGTACTTC.

The V and J genes are TRBV30 and TRBJ1-4; no definite D call. V lost 1 base, J lost 4 bases, and 10 bases lay in between. The germline V gene encodes CDR1 GTSNPN and CDR2 SVGIG (reference sequence). The CDR3 loop spans 14 amino acids. CDR3 DNA: TGTGCCTGGAGTGCAGTCTCCGTTAATGAAAAACTGTTTTTT. This gives the protein CAWSAVSVNEKLFF.

The chain combines TRBV14 with TRBJ1-2; 10 nucleotides line up with TRBD1. V was pared by 2 bases and J by 8 bases, with 14 bases of the junction left unmatched. Germline V gives CDR1 SGHDN, CDR2 FVKESK. This CDR3 is built from 17 residues. CDR3 nucleotide sequence: TGTGCCAGCAGCCAACGCCCGGGACAGGGGCCCCTTGGAGGCTACACCTTC. This gives the protein CASSQRPGQGPLGGYTF.

This chain links TRBV19 with TRBJ2-1, with D perhaps matching TRBD2 (6 bases). Germline CDR1 is LNHDA and CDR2 is SQIVND (reference sequence). With 6 bases removed from V and 8 bases from J, the gap between germline ends came to 14 bases. There are 13 residues in the CDR3. CDR3 residues: CASRFGGTDEQFF. The CDR3 DNA reads as TGTGCCAGTAGATTTGGCGGGACGGATGAGCAGTTCTTC. Based on the CDR3 plus reference TRBV19 and TRBJ2-1, the full variable domain is DGGITQSPKYLFRKEGQNVTLSCEQNLNHDAMYWYRQDPGQGLRLIYYSQIVNDFQKGDIAEGYSVSREKKESFPLTVTSAQKNPTAFYLCASRFGGTDEQFFGPGTRLTVL.